These 25 T cell receptor beta chains originate from one sample sequenced in a study of tumor-infiltrating lymphocytes in primary liver carcinoma (dated 2017 in TCRdb). Sequenced using an Illumina HiSeq 2500. TCRbeta-specific cDNA was reverse-transcribed from about 520 ng total RNA using a constant-region primer and ProtoScript II reverse transcriptase. TCRbeta libraries were built with three nested multiplex PCR rounds, a slightly modified ARM-PCR procedure. The first two PCR rounds used multiplex TRBV1-TRBV30 forward primers with a Cbeta reverse primer, each for about 10 cycles. TCRdb reran the public reads through fastp at Q25 and MiXCR, keeping productive beta chains. Rows matching on CDR3 protein sequence are summarized as one entry with the most common DNA and genes. For this sample the table gives some 94,000 distinct CDR3 sequences, of which almost 70% were detected only once. The top ten clonotypes cover over 9% of the sample.

Without any cell sorting, total RNA and DNA were extracted together from 20-30 mg of bulk tissue using the AllPrep DNA/RNA mini kit. Material for sequencing was liver tumor tissue from sampling region 5. Taken with the paper, the label for cell subset or site translates to: tumor region T5, tumor centre. Receptor source: an older woman with primary liver carcinoma and hepatitis B virus infection.

About this clonotype: As the CDR3 is not closed by the conserved phenylalanine or tryptophan, this likely results from a read error. J is TRBJ2-1 and V is TRBV6-1, with D possibly TRBD2 on 6 matching bases. The germline CDR1 and CDR2 sequences are MNHNS and SASEGT. The CDR3 runs 12 residues. CDR3 sequence reads: CASGRSYNEQFL. The DNA of the CDR3 is TGTGCTAGCGGCCGCTCCTACAATGAGCAGTTCTTA.

This clonotype was detected many times. The chain carries TRBV29-1 and TRBJ2-7; 14 bases fit TRBD2. Per the germline V gene, CDR1 is SQVTM and CDR2 is ANQGSEA. This CDR3 region has 14 residues. With 6 bases clipped from V and 7 bases from J, the junction kept 8 bases outside the gene matches. The CDR3 here is CSVSGLAGVREQYF. The CDR3 DNA follows: TGCAGCGTATCGGGACTAGCGGGAGTAAGAGAGCAGTACTTC.

As concerns this clonotype: Germline and junction disagree at one end, which may indicate a read error. The chain has TRBV28 and TRBJ2-1; D is undetermined. Germline assignment: CDR1 MDHEN and CDR2 SYDVKM. The CDR3 consists of 11 residues. CDR3 coding DNA: TGTACCAGCAATTTGCCCCATGAACAGTTCTTC. Translating gives CTSNLPHEQFF.

This clonotype has at least ten counts. The chain combines TRBV6-1 with TRBJ2-7; D could derive from TRBD1 or TRBD2 (5 bases each). The germline V and J ends were trimmed by 6 bases and 2 bases, with 11 bases remaining between them. This CDR3 is 13 amino acids long. Germline-derived CDR1 and CDR2 are MNHNS and SASEGT. The CDR3 nucleotides are TGTGCCAGCAGAAGGGACCCTACCTACGAGCAGTACTTC. It encodes CASRRDPTYEQYF.

Concerning this clonotype itself: One end of the junction does not line up with germline, which may come from a read error. The chain is built from TRBV11-2 and TRBJ2-4; the D is unclear. The CDR3 runs to 15 residues. The V gene's germline CDR1 is SGHAT and CDR2 FQNNGV. The CDR3 sequence: CASSLAPAEQDIQYF. In DNA form, the CDR3 reads TGTGCCAGCAGCTTAGCCCCGGCAGAGCAAGACATTCAGTATTTC. The full variable domain, with the rest looked up from reference TRBV11-2 and TRBJ2-4, is EAGVAQSPRYKIIEKRQSVAFWCNPISGHATLYWYQQILGQGPKLLIQFQNNGVVDDSQLPKDRFSAERLKGVDSTLKIQPAKLEDSAVYLCASSLAPAEQDIQYFGAGTRLSVL.

Regarding this clonotype: The junction and the germline gene differ at one end; a read error may be behind it. The J gene is TRBJ2-3, the V gene TRBV19, with 10 bases identical to TRBD1. The CDR3 loop spans 14 amino acids. Looked up from germline, CDR1 is LNHDA and CDR2 is SQIVND (reference sequence). The CDR3 loop reads CASSMTGGTGTQYF. In DNA form, the CDR3 reads TGTGCCAGTAGTATGACAGGGGGCACAGGTACGCAGTATTTT.

A word on this clonotype: This may be a read error, as it is one base from a much larger clone. J is TRBJ1-2 and V is TRBV25-1; D gene ambiguous. V was trimmed by 5 bases and J by 9 bases, leaving 25 bases between them. CDR1 MGHDK and CDR2 SYGVNS come from the germline V gene. This CDR3 contains 16 residues. CDR3: CASSTSGDGRQVSYTF. CDR3 nucleotide sequence: TGTGCCAGCAGTACCTCGGGCGACGGCCGACAAGTTAGCTACACCTTC.

The gene calls are TRBV11-2 and TRBJ2-2; D is undetermined. This CDR3 has 15 amino acids. Germline assignment: CDR1 SGHAT and CDR2 FQNNGV. The CDR3 region is CVGIPPQGPTGELFF. For the CDR3, the DNA is TGTGTCGGCATCCCTCCGCAAGGACCGACCGGGGAGCTGTTTTTT.

Regarding this clonotype: This may stem from a read error, because a much larger clone lies one nucleotide away. The chain has TRBV7-8 and TRBJ2-3; no clear D gene. Trimming shortened V by 5 bases and J by 5 bases, and 8 bases separated the two germline ends. Per the germline V gene, CDR1 is SGHVS and CDR2 is FQNEAQ. The CDR3 has 12 residues. CDR3 sequence (DNA): TGTGCCAGCAGCCCGAACGGAGATACGCAGTATTTT. It codes for CASSPNGDTQYF. The entire variable domain, with the rest obtained from reference TRBV7-8 and TRBJ2-3, is as follows: GAGVSQSPRYKVAKRGQDVALRCDPISGHVSLFWYQQALGQGPEFLTYFQNEAQLDKSGLPSDRFFAERPEGSVSTLKIQRTQQEDSAVYLCASSPNGDTQYFGPGTRLTVL.

Comments on this clonotype: Germline is not matched at one junction end, which may reflect a read error. The chain is built from TRBV5-6 and TRBJ1-2, with 9 bases that match TRBD1. Germline V gene lookup returns CDR1 SGHDT and CDR2 YYEEEE. The CDR3 is made up of 15 amino acids. The CDR3 nucleotides read TGCACCAGCAGCTTAGGGGACAGGGATCTCTTCGGCTACACCTTC. Amino acids: CTSSLGDRDLFGYTF. Supplemented by reference TRBV5-6 and TRBJ1-2, the full variable domain reads DAGVTQSPTHLIKTRGQQVTLRCSPKSGHDTVSWYQQALGQGPQFIFQYYEEEERQRGNFPDRFSGHQFPNYSSELNVNALLLGDSALYLCTSSLGDRDLFGYTFGSGTRLTVV.

As for this clonotype: The junction shows a germline mismatch at one end, possibly a read error. The genes are TRBV5-6 and TRBJ2-3; D is uncertain. The CDR3 runs to 17 residues. Germline V gene data show CDR1 as SGHDT and CDR2 as YYEEEE. CDR3 loop: CASSQLNRAPGTDTQYF. The CDR3 nucleotides read TGTGCCAGCAGCCAGCTCAATCGGGCACCCGGCACAGATACACAGTATTTT.

Points on this clonotype: At one end the junction does not follow the germline gene, possibly because of a read error. The chain carries TRBV12-3 or TRBV12-4 and TRBJ2-2; a weak D match, TRBD1 (5 bases). The CDR3 has 13 residues. CDR3 sequence reads: CASRAQGAGELFF. DNA of the CDR3: TGTGCTAGCAGAGCACAAGGGGCCGGGGAGCTGTTTTTT.

Remarks on this clonotype: A much larger clone sits a single nucleotide away, making a read error possible. This chain connects TRBV7-8 to TRBJ2-7, with unresolved D. Trimming removed 1 base from V and 0 bases from J, with 13 bases in between. The CDR3 totals 16 residues. CDR1 SGHVS and CDR2 FQNEAQ come from the germline V gene. CDR3 nucleotides: TGTGCCAGCAGCTTAGTATGGGTGAGGAGCTCCTACGAGCAGTACTTC. Its protein is CASSLVWVRSSYEQYF.

Remarks on this clonotype: Just one base apart from a much larger clone, this may be a read error. The chain recombines TRBV5-1 with TRBJ1-2; D remains ambiguous. CDR1 is SGHRS and CDR2 is YFSETQ in the germline V gene. This CDR3 is built from 15 residues. The CDR3 DNA reads TGCGGCAGCAGCTTGCGGACCTCCTCGAACTATGGCTACACCTTC. Translated, it gives CGSSLRTSSNYGYTF. Full variable domain (outside the CDR3, taken from reference TRBV5-1 and TRBJ1-2): KAGVTQTPRYLIKTRGQQVTLSCSPISGHRSVSWYQQTPGQGLQFLFEYFSETQRNKGNFPGRFSGRQFSNSRSEMNVSTLELGDSALYLCGSSLRTSSNYGYTFGSGTRLTVV.

As concerns this clonotype: Germline and junction disagree at one end, which may indicate a read error. CDR3 residues: CASSRRGDPEGTQYF. CDR3 in DNA: TGTGCTAGCAGCCGTCGCGGGGACCCAGAAGGGACCCAGTACTTC. The chain combines TRBV9 with TRBJ2-5; tentatively, D is TRBD2 (6 bases). CDR3 length: 15 residues. Germline V gene lookup returns CDR1 SGDLS and CDR2 YYNGEE.

For this clonotype: One end of the junction fails to match germline, which may point to a read error. V and J are TRBV5-5 and TRBJ2-5; D is unclear. CDR3 size: 15 residues. The germline V gene encodes CDR1 SGHKS and CDR2 YYEKEE (reference sequence). CDR3 sequence: CTSSFGFMNQEAQYF. The CDR3 DNA sequence: TGTACCAGCAGCTTTGGATTCATGAACCAAGAGGCCCAGTACTTC.

The chain is built from TRBV28 and TRBJ2-1; D is ambiguous. V was shortened by 2 bases and J by 10 bases, with 6 bases between the two germline ends. CDR1 is MDHEN and CDR2 is SYDVKM in the germline V gene. The CDR3 sequence is 11 residues long. DNA for the CDR3: TGTGCCAGCAGTTTAAATCGGGAGCAGTTCTTC. Residues: CASSLNREQFF.

Regarding this clonotype: The junction departs from germline at one end; a sequencing error may be responsible. The V and J genes are TRBV6-1 and TRBJ2-7; D possibly matches TRBD1 or TRBD2 (6 bases each). The CDR3 sequence is 15 residues long. CDR1 MNHNS and CDR2 SASEGT come from the germline V gene. CDR3 amino acids: CTSNPTEGDSYEQYF. As DNA, the CDR3 is TGTACCAGCAACCCAACGGAGGGGGATTCCTACGAGCAGTACTTC.

This chain links TRBV29-1 with TRBJ1-3; D might be TRBD1 (6 bases). V lost 7 bases and J 4 bases, leaving 17 bases between the germline ends. The germline V gene has CDR1 SQVTM and CDR2 ANQGSEA. This CDR3 spans 14 amino acids. The CDR3 sequence: CSALAGDGGNTIYF. CDR3 sequence (DNA): TGCAGCGCCCTAGCAGGGGACGGAGGAAACACCATATATTTT.

This clonotype has a count of ten or more. The CDR3 loop reads CASSLVMEGGDSPLHF. CDR3 DNA sequence: TGTGCCAGCAGCTTAGTTATGGAGGGCGGGGATTCACCCCTCCACTTT. This chain uses TRBV13 with TRBJ1-6; no reliable D call. Germline values: CDR1 PRHDT, CDR2 FYEKMQ (reference sequence). The CDR3 consists of 16 residues. Trimming left V 1 base short and J 8 bases short, with 15 bases between.

V and J are TRBV5-1 and TRBJ2-1; the D is unclear. The CDR3 contains 12 residues. V lost 2 bases, J lost 9 bases, and 9 bases lay in between. Per germline, CDR1 SGHRS and CDR2 YFSETQ. DNA for the CDR3: TGCGCCAGCAGCTTCCTAGGCAGTGAGCAGTTCTTC. Its translation is CASSFLGSEQFF.

The count of this clonotype is one. The CDR3 does not close with the conserved phenylalanine or tryptophan, likely indicating a read error. The chain carries TRBV18 and TRBJ1-5; D not resolved. The CDR3 totals 14 residues. Germline V CDR1 and CDR2: KGHSH, LQKENI. V was pared by 2 bases and J by 4 bases, with 9 bases between. The chain's CDR3 is CASSPGTENQPQHY. CDR3 nucleotides: TGTGCCAGCTCACCAGGCACGGAAAATCAGCCCCAGCATTAT.

For this clonotype: Because it lacks the conserved phenylalanine or tryptophan at the end, this CDR3 is likely a read error. The rearrangement links TRBV11-2 to TRBJ2-7; 8 bases fit TRBD2. Germline CDR1 reads SGHAT; CDR2 reads FQNNGV. Unmatched junction bases numbered 21, after V lost 9 bases and J lost 2 bases. The CDR3 runs to 18 residues. CDR3 protein: CASSLDWVSLAGPYEQYS. The CDR3 coding sequence is TGTGCCAGTAGTTTAGATTGGGTCAGTCTAGCGGGTCCCTACGAGCAGTACTCC.

The rearrangement joins TRBV11-3 to TRBJ2-1, with D possibly TRBD2 on 5 matching bases. Germline assignment: CDR1 SGHNT and CDR2 YENEEA. Deletions cut 5 bases from V and 3 bases from J, with 17 bases between. The CDR3 consists of 16 residues. CDR3 nucleotides: TGTGCCAGCAGCGCGACTAACAGAGGCCACTACAATGAGCAGTTCTTC. This codes for CASSATNRGHYNEQFF.

A word on this clonotype: One junction end disagrees with the germline gene, perhaps due to a read error. The V and J genes are TRBV6-5 and TRBJ2-7; D not certain. The CDR3 is made up of 15 amino acids. In germline, CDR1 is MNHEY, CDR2 SVGAGI. The CDR3 region is CASNYRPEGVYEQYF. The CDR3 DNA is TGTGCCAGCAATTACAGACCCGAAGGAGTCTACGAGCAGTACTTC.